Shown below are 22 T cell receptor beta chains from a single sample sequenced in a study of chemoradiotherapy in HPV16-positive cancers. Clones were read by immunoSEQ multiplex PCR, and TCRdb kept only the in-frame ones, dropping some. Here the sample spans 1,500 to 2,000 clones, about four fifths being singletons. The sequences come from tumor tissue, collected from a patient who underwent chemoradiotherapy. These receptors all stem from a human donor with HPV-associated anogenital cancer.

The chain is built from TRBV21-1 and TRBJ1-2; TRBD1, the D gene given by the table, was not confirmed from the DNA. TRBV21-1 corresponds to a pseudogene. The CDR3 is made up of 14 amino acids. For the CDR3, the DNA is TGTGCCAGCAGGACTGACAGGGGGCGAGATGGCTACACCTTC. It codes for CASRTDRGRDGYTF.

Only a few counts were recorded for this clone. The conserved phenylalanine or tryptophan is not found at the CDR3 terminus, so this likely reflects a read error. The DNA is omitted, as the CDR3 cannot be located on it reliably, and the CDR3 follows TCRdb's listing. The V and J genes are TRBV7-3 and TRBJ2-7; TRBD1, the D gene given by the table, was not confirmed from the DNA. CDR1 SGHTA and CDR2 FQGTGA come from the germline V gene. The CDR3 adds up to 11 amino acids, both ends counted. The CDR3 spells CASSPTRGWPP.

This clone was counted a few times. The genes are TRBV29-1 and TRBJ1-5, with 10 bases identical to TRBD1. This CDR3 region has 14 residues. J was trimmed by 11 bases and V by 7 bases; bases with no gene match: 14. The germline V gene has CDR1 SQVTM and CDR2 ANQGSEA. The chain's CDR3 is CSAKTGTGVGSQHF. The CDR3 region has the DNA TGCAGCGCCAAAACCGGGACAGGGGTCGGGTCCCAGCATTTT.

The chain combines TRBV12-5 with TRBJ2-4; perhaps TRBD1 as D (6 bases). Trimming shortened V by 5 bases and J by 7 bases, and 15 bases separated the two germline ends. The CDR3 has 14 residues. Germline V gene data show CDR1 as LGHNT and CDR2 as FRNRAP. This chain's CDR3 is CASGPQGWGNIQYF. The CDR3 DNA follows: TGTGCTAGTGGTCCCCAGGGGTGGGGGAACATTCAGTACTTC.

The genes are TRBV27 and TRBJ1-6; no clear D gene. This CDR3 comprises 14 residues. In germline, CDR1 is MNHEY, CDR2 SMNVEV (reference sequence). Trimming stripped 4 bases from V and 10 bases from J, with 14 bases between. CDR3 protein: CASSSGQVGSPLHF. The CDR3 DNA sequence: TGTGCCAGCAGTTCTGGTCAGGTCGGCTCACCCCTCCACTTT.

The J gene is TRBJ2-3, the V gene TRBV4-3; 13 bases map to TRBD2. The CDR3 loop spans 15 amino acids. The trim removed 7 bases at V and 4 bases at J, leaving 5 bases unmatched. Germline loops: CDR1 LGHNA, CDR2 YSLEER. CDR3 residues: CASTRTSGSADTQYF. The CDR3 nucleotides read TGCGCCAGCACCCGGACTAGCGGGAGCGCAGATACGCAGTATTTT.

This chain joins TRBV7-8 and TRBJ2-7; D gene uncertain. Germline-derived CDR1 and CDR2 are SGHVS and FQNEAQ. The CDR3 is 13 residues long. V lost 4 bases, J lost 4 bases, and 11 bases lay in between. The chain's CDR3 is CASSSARNYEQYV. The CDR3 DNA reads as TGTGCCAGCAGCTCGGCTAGGAATTACGAGCAGTACGTC.

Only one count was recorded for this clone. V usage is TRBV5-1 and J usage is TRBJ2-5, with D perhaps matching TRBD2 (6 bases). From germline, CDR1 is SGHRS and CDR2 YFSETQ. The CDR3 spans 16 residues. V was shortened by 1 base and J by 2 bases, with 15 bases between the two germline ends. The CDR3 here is CASSLPLADPQETQYF. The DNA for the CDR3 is TGCGCCAGCAGCTTGCCATTAGCGGATCCTCAAGAGACCCAGTACTTC.

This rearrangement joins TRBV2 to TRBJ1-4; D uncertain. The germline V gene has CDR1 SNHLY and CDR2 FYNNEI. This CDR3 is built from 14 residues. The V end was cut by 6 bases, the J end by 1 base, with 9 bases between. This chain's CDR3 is CASRAVRTNEKLFF. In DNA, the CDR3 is TGTGCCAGCAGGGCAGTGAGAACTAATGAAAAACTGTTTTTT. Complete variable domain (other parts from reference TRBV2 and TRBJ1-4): EPEVTQTPSHQVTQMGQEVILRCVPISNHLYFYWYRQILGQKVEFLVSFYNNEISEKSEIFDDQFSVERPDGSNFTLKIRSTKLEDSAMYFCASRAVRTNEKLFFGSGTQLSVL.

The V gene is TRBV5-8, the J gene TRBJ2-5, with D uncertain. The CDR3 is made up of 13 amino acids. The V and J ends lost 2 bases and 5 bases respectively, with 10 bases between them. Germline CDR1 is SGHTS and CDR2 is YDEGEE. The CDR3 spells CASSLLIVETQYF. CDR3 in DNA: TGTGCCAGCAGCTTATTAATCGTGGAGACCCAGTACTTC.

In DNA, the CDR3 is TGCAGCGTTCGATCACTCGGGAACACTGAAGCTTTCTTT. Protein: CSVRSLGNTEAFF. This chain joins TRBV29-1 and TRBJ1-1; D gene ambiguous. Germline CDR1 reads SQVTM; CDR2 reads ANQGSEA. This CDR3 comprises 13 residues. The ends were cut back, 5 bases at V and 1 base at J, with 11 bases in the middle.

The CDR3 DNA reads TGTGCCAGCAGCACTAGACAGGGGACCTCTGGGGAGCAGTACTTC. Its translation: CASSTRQGTSGEQYF. The chain combines TRBV9 with TRBJ2-7, with TRBD1 identical over 8 bases. J was trimmed by 7 bases and V by 4 bases; bases with no gene match: 13. The germline CDR1 and CDR2 sequences are SGDLS and YYNGEE. The CDR3 covers 15 residues.

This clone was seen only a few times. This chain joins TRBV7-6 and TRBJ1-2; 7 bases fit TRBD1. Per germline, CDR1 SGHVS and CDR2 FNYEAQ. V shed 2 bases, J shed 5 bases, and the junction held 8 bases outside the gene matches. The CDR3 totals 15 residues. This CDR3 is CASSLSPDRPYGYTF. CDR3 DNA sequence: TGTGCCAGCAGCTTATCCCCGGACAGGCCTTATGGCTACACCTTC.

CDR3 nucleotides: TGTGCCAGCAGGGCAGACTCGGGGACCCAGTACTTC. As protein: CASRADSGTQYF. The genes are TRBV6-1 and TRBJ2-5; D is ambiguous. Trimming took off 6 bases at V and 7 bases at J, with 12 bases between the two ends. This CDR3 spans 12 amino acids. Germline values: CDR1 MNHNS, CDR2 SASEGT.

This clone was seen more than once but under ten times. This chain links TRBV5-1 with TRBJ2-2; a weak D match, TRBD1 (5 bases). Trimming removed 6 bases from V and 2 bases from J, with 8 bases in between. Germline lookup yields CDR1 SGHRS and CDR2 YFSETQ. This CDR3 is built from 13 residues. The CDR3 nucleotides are TGCGCCAGCAATCAGGGTAACACCGGGGAGCTGTTTTTT. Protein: CASNQGNTGELFF. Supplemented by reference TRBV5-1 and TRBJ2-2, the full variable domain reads KAGVTQTPRYLIKTRGQQVTLSCSPISGHRSVSWYQQTPGQGLQFLFEYFSETQRNKGNFPGRFSGRQFSNSRSEMNVSTLELGDSALYLCASNQGNTGELFFGEGSRLTVL.

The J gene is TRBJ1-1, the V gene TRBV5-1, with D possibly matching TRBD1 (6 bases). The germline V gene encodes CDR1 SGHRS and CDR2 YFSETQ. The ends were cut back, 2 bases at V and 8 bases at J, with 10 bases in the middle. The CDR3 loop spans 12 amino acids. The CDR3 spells CASSFGGWEAFF. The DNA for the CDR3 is TGCGCCAGCAGCTTTGGGGGCTGGGAAGCTTTCTTT.

The CDR3 protein is CASLSRSLSLNTGELFF. CDR3 bases: TGTGCCAGCCTGAGCAGGTCCCTATCATTGAACACCGGGGAGCTGTTTTTT. The chain is built from TRBV2 and TRBJ2-2; D unresolved. Germline V gene lookup returns CDR1 SNHLY and CDR2 FYNNEI. This CDR3 comprises 17 residues. V lost 8 bases and J 1 base, leaving 20 bases between the germline ends.

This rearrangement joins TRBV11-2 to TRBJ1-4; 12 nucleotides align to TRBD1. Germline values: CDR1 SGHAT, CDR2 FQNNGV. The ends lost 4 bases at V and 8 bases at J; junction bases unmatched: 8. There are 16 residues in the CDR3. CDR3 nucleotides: TGTGCCAGCAGCTCATACATCGGGACAGGGGGCGAAAAACTGTTTTTT. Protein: CASSSYIGTGGEKLFF.

The CDR3 region is CASSENRREADTQYF. The CDR3 bases are TGCGCCAGCAGTGAGAACCGAAGGGAGGCAGATACGCAGTATTTT. This chain connects TRBV10-1 to TRBJ2-3; a weak D match, TRBD2 (6 bases). The V gene's germline CDR1 is WNHNN and CDR2 SYGVQD (reference sequence). The CDR3 contains 15 residues. Trimming left V 2 bases short and J 4 bases short, with 13 bases between.

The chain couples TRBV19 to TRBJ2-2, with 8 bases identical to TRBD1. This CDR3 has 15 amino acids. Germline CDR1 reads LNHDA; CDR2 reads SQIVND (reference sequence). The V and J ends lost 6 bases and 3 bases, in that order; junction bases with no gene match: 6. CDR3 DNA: TGTGCCAGTAGCCCCCAGGGGGCGTACACCGGGGAGCTGTTTTTT. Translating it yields CASSPQGAYTGELFF. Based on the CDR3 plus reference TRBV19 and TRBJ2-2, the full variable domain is DGGITQSPKYLFRKEGQNVTLSCEQNLNHDAMYWYRQDPGQGLRLIYYSQIVNDFQKGDIAEGYSVSREKKESFPLTVTSAQKNPTAFYLCASSPQGAYTGELFFGEGSRLTVL.

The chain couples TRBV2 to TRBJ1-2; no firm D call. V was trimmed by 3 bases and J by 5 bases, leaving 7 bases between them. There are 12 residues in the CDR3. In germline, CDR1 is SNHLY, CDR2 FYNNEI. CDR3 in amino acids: CASSDGKYGYTF. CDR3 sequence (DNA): TGTGCCAGCAGTGATGGGAAGTATGGCTACACCTTC.

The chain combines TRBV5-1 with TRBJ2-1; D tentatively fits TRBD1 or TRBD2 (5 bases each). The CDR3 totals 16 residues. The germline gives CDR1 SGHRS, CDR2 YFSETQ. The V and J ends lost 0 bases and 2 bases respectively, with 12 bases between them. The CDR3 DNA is TGCGCCAGCAGCTTGGGTGACAGAGGGGCCTACAATGAGCAGTTCTTC. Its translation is CASSLGDRGAYNEQFF.